This entry lists 6 T cell receptor beta chains sequenced from one sample in a study of T cells in Graves' hyperthyroidism and ophthalmopathy. Authors of the study amplified TCR beta CDR3 regions from RNA transcripts. The TCR CDR3 first-round RT-PCR relied on the HTBI primer set. MiXCR, run by TCRdb on the multiplex PCR reads, gives a single entry per CDR3 protein. The table has some 560,000 distinct CDR3 sequences, 12% to 15% seen once. Source material: blood. These TCRs come from a woman between 40 and 50 years old with Graves' hyperthyroidism.

This sequence joins TRBV29-1 and TRBJ2-1; TRBD2 matches 11 bases. This CDR3 region has 14 residues. J gave up 6 bases and V 4 bases, and 5 bases lay outside the gene matches. From germline, CDR1 is SQVTM and CDR2 ANQGSEA. The CDR3, as DNA: TGCAGCGTTGGGGGACTAGCGGAGAGCAATGAGCAGTTCTTC. Protein product: CSVGGLAESNEQFF.

This clonotype occurred many times. The rearrangement links TRBV11-3 to TRBJ2-7; D not certain. The CDR3 consists of 13 residues. CDR1 is SGHNT and CDR2 is YENEEA in the germline V gene. V gave up 5 bases and J gave up 3 bases, with 11 bases separating them. CDR3 nucleotide sequence: TGTGCCAGCAGCCAAGAGACCAACTACGAGCAGTACTTC. Protein: CASSQETNYEQYF. Based on the CDR3 plus reference TRBV11-3 and TRBJ2-7, the full variable domain is EAGVVQSPRYKIIEKKQPVAFWCNPISGHNTLYWYLQNLGQGPELLIRYENEEAVDDSQLPKDRFSAERLKGVDSTLKIQPAELGDSAVYLCASSQETNYEQYFGPGTRLTVT.

This clonotype was seen more than once but under ten times. This chain joins TRBV10-3 and TRBJ2-7; D unresolved. This CDR3 comprises 14 residues. Germline V lookup: CDR1 ENHRY, CDR2 SYGVKD. Trimming took 8 bases from V and 0 from J, leaving 14 bases between them. The CDR3 bases are TGTGCCATCGGCACGGACGAGAGCTCCTACGAGCAGTACTTC. This codes for CAIGTDESSYEQYF.

This clonotype was seen at least ten times. The rearrangement uses TRBV2 and TRBJ1-1; D gene ambiguous. CDR3 length: 10 amino acids. From germline, CDR1 is SNHLY and CDR2 FYNNEI. With 6 bases removed from V and 6 bases from J, the gap between germline ends came to 5 bases. CDR3 amino acids: CASRWAEAFF. The CDR3 DNA reads as TGTGCCAGCAGGTGGGCTGAAGCTTTCTTT.

This clonotype was counted at least ten times. The chain combines TRBV30 with TRBJ1-2, with D possibly being TRBD1 (6 bases). V was pared by 1 base and J by 3 bases, with 12 bases between. The germline V gene encodes CDR1 GTSNPN and CDR2 SVGIG (reference sequence). The CDR3 is 14 amino acids. CDR3 nucleotide sequence: TGTGCCTGGAGTGCCCTGAGGACAGACTATGGCTACACCTTC. Translated: CAWSALRTDYGYTF.

This clonotype showed up just a few times. The chain carries TRBV9 and TRBJ2-5, with TRBD2 matching 7 bases. Trimming cost V 5 bases and J 1 base; bases outside gene matches: 8. The CDR3 has 15 residues. The V gene's germline CDR1 is SGDLS and CDR2 YYNGEE. The CDR3 loop is CASSSTGGGQETQYF. The CDR3, as DNA: TGTGCCAGCAGTTCCACAGGCGGGGGCCAAGAGACCCAGTACTTC.